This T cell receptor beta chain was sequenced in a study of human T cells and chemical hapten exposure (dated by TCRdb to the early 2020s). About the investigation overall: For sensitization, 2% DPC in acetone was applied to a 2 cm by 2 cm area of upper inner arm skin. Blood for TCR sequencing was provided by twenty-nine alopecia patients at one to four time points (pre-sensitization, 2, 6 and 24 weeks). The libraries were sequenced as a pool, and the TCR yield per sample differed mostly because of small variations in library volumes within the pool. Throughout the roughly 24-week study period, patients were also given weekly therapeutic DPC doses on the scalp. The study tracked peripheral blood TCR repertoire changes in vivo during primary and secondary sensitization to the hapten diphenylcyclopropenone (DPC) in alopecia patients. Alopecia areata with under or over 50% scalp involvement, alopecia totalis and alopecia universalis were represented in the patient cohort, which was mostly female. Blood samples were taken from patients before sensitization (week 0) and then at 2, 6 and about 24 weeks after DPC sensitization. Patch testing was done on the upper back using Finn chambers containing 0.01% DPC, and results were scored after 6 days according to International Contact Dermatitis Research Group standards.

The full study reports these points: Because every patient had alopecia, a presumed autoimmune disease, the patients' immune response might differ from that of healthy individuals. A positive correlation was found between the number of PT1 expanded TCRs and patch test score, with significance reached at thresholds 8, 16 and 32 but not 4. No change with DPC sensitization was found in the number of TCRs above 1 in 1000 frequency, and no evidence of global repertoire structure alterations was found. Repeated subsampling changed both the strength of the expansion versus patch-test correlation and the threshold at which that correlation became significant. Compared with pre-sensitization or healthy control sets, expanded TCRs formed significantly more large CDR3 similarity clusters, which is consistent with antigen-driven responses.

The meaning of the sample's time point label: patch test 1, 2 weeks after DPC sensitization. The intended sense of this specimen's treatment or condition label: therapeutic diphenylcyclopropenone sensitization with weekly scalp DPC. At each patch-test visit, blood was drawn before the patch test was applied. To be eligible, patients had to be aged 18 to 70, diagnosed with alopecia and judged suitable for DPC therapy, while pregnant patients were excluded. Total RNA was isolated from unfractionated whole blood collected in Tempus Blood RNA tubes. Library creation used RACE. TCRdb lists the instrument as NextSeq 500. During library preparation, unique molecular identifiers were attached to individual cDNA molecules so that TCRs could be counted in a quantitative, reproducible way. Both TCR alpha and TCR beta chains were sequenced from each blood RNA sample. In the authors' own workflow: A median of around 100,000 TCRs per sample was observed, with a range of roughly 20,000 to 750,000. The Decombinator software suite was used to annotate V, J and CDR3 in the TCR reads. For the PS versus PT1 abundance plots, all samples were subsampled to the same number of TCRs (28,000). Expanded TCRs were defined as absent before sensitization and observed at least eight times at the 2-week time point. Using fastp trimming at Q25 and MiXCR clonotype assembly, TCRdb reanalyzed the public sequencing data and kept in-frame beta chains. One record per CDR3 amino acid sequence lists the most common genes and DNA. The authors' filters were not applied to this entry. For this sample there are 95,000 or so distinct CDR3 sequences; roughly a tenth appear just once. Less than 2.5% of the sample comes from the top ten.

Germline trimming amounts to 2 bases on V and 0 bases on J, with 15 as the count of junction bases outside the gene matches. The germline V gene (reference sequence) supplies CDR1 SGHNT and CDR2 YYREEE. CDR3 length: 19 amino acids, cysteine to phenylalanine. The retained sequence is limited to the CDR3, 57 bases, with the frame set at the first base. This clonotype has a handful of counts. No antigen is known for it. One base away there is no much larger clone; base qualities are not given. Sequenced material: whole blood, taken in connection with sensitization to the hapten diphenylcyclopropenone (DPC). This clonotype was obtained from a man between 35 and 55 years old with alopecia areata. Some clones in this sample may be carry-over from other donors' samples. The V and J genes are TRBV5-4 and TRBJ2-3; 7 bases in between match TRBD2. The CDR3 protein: CASSFPPLRGSSSTDTQYF. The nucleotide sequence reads TGTGCCAGCAGCTTTCCCCCTCTGCGCGGGAGCTCTAGCACAGATACGCAGTATTTT.